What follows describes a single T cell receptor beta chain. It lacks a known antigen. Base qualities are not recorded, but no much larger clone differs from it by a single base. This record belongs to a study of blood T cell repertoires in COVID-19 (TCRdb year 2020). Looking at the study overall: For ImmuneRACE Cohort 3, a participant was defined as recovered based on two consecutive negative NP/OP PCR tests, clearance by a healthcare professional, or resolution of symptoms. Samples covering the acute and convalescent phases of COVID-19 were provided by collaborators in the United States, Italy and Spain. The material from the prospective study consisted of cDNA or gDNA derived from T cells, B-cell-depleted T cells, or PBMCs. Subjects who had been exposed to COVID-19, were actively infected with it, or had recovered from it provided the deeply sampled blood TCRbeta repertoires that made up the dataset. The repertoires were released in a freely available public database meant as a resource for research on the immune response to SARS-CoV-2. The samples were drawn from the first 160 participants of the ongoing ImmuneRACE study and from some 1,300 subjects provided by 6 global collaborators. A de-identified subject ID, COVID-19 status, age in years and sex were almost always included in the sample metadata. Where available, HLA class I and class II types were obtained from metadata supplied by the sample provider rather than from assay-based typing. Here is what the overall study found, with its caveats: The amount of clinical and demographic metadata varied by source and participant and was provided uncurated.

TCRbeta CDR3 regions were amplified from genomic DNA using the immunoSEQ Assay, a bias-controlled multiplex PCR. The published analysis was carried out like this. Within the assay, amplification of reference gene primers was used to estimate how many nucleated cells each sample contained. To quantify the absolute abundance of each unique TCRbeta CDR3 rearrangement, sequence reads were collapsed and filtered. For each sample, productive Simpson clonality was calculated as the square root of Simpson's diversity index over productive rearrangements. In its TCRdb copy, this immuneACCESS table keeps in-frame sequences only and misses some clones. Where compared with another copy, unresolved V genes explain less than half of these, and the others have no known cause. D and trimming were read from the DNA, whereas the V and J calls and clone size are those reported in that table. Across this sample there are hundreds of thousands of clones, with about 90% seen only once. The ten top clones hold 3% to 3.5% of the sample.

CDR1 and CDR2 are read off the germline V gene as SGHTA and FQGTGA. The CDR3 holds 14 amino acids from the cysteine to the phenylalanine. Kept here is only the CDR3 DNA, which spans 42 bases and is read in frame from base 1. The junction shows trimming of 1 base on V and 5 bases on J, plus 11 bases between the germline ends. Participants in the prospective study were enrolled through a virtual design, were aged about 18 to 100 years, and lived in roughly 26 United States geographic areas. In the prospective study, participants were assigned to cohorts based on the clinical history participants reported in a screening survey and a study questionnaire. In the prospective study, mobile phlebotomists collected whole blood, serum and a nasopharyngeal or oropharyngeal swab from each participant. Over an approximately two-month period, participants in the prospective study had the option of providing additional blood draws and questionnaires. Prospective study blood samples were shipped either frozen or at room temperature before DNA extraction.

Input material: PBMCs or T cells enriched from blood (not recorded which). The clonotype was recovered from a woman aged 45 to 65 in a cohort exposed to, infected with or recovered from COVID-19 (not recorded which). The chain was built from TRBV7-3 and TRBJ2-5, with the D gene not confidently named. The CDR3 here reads CASSLNGIGETQYF. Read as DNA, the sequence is TGTGCCAGCAGCTTAAACGGCATCGGGGAGACCCAGTACTTC.